This paragraph covers one T cell receptor (beta chain) sequence. This CDR3 has 13 residues. Germline V gene lookup returns CDR1 SGHTA and CDR2 FQGNSA. V lost 5 bases and J 4 bases, leaving 11 bases between the germline ends. This specimen comes from a study of blood T cell repertoires in COVID-19. The overall study: The United States, Italy and Spain were the sources of the acute and convalescent COVID-19 samples. PBMCs, B-cell-depleted T cells, or T cells were the source of the cDNA or gDNA that made up the material.

Per the authors' pipeline: Amplification of reference gene primers was used by the study to estimate nucleated cell counts. The table came from immunoSEQ multiplex PCR; TCRdb's copy has only in-frame clones and leaves some out. The D gene and trimming were derived from the DNA, and the V and J assignments and clone size from that table. The sample records tens of thousands of clones, roughly 79% being singletons. This chain joins TRBV7-2 and TRBJ2-5; TRBD1 might be the D (6 bases). Sequenced material: peripheral blood. The source is a man aged 80 or over with COVID-19, enrolled during active disease. CDR3 sequence reads: CASSRGQIETQYF. The DNA of the CDR3 is TGTGCCAGCAGCCGCGGACAGATAGAGACCCAGTACTTC.